Below are 7 T cell receptor beta chains sequenced from a single sample in a study of Tregs in tolerant kidney transplant recipients. Related graft donors supplied nonmyeloablative bone marrow transplants, and mixed chimerism was transient. Here immunoSEQ multiplex PCR was the method, and the copy in TCRdb shows in-frame clones only, minus some. The sample contains tens of thousands of clones, about 89% of which appear only once. Sequencing used CD4+ T cells from blood (PBMCs), obtained 6 months after the transplant. These TCRs come from a human patient who received a combined kidney and bone marrow transplant. The T cells may come from the graft donor.

This rearrangement joins TRBV20-1 to TRBJ1-1, with D tentatively TRBD1 (6 bases). The germline V gene has CDR1 DFQATT and CDR2 SNEGSKA (reference sequence). The CDR3 has 11 residues. Trimming stripped 8 bases from V and 9 bases from J, with 16 bases between. Here the CDR3 reads CSSWDIPKAFF. CDR3 bases: TGCAGTTCCTGGGACATTCCCAAAGCTTTCTTT.

The chain links TRBV29-1 to TRBJ2-3, with 8 bases fitting TRBD1. The ends lost 5 bases at V and 3 bases at J; junction bases unmatched: 4. This CDR3 has 13 residues. Germline-derived CDR1 and CDR2 are SQVTM and ANQGSEA. The CDR3 DNA reads as TGCAGCGTTCTTACAGGGGGTACAGATACGCAGTATTTT. Residues: CSVLTGGTDTQYF.

V gene TRBV30 combines with J gene TRBJ1-5, with unresolved D. There are 13 residues in the CDR3. V was shortened by 0 bases and J by 9 bases, with 12 bases between the two germline ends. CDR1 and CDR2 (germline): GTSNPN, SVGIG (reference sequence). The CDR3 reads CAWSVTGSGPQHF. The CDR3 nucleotides are TGTGCCTGGAGTGTAACCGGTAGCGGGCCCCAGCATTTT. Filled out from reference TRBV30 and TRBJ1-5, the complete variable domain reads SQTIHQWPATLVQPVGSPLSLECTVEGTSNPNLYWYRQAAGRGLQLLFYSVGIGQISSEVPQNLSASRPQDRQFILSSKKLLLSDSGFYLCAWSVTGSGPQHFGDGTRLSIL.

This chain connects TRBV5-1 to TRBJ2-3; 7 nucleotides match TRBD2. This CDR3 spans 13 amino acids. CDR1 and CDR2 from the germline V gene are SGHRS and YFSETQ. V lost 4 bases and J lost 3; bases outside the gene matches: 2. The CDR3 coding sequence is TGCGCCAGCAGCCCCGGGGGGACAGATACGCAGTATTTT. This translates into CASSPGGTDTQYF.

V gene TRBV11-3 combines with J gene TRBJ2-7, with a possible D match to TRBD2 (5 bases). Germline V gives CDR1 SGHNT, CDR2 YENEEA. Trimming cost V 6 bases and J 6 bases, with 21 bases left between them. The CDR3 covers 15 residues. The CDR3 protein is CASSLMGVSSAEQYF. CDR3 DNA: TGTGCCAGCAGTTTGATGGGAGTTTCCTCCGCCGAGCAGTACTTC.

CDR3 DNA sequence: TGCGCCAGCAGCCCGGCGGGCTCGGGCTTTCGGTACGAGCAGTACTTC. As protein: CASSPAGSGFRYEQYF. The chain carries TRBV5-1 and TRBJ2-7, with TRBD2 as a possible D gene (5 bases). The CDR3 has 16 residues. Trimming took off 4 bases at V and 4 bases at J, with 21 bases between the two ends. In germline, CDR1 is SGHRS, CDR2 YFSETQ.

The V call is TRBV9, the J call TRBJ2-7; TRBD2 is a possible D gene (6 bases). Trimming took off 5 bases at V and 6 bases at J, with 24 bases between the two ends. CDR3 length: 16 amino acids. Germline CDR1 reads SGDLS; CDR2 reads YYNGEE. The CDR3 loop is CASSTGAGLPRGEQYF. The CDR3 nucleotides are TGTGCCAGCAGTACTGGAGCGGGTCTTCCTCGGGGCGAGCAGTACTTC.